These 13 T cell receptor beta chains were sequenced from one sample in a study of cytomegalovirus exposure and HLA in healthy donors. Both 60 Vbeta primers and 13 Jbeta primers went into the PCR. Libraries were prepared by immunoSEQ multiplex PCR; TCRdb keeps only in-frame clonotypes and omits some of them. Found here are about 240,000 clones, around 80% of them singletons; the top ten hold around 0.44%. The sample was PBMCs. The receptor set was obtained from a boy younger than 18 in good health and CMV-seronegative.

V and J are TRBV12-5 and TRBJ1-4, with 11 bases lining up with TRBD1. Losses at the gene ends were 6 bases for V and 8 bases for J; bases not matched to a gene: 5. The CDR3 covers 14 residues. Germline CDR1 reads LGHNT; CDR2 reads FRNRAP. Here the CDR3 DNA reads TGTGCTAGTGGGGCGGGACAGGGGGGCGAAAAACTGTTTTTT. Its translation is CASGAGQGGEKLFF.

The gene calls are TRBV30 and TRBJ1-2; D gene uncertain. Trimming shortened V by 2 bases and J by 5 bases, and 24 bases separated the two germline ends. The CDR3 sequence is 17 residues long. Germline CDR1 reads GTSNPN; CDR2 reads SVGIG (reference sequence). CDR3 nucleotide sequence: TGTGCCTGGAGTCCCGATGGACCCGGAGGGCTTATTTATGGCTACACCTTC. Encoded protein: CAWSPDGPGGLIYGYTF.

The chain is built from TRBV6-5 and TRBJ1-2; D is perhaps TRBD1 (5 bases). Germline CDR1 and CDR2: MNHEY and SVGAGI. The CDR3 consists of 12 residues. Trimming shortened V by 4 bases and J by 5 bases, and 8 bases separated the two germline ends. CDR3: CASSFGGYGYTF. The CDR3 DNA reads TGTGCCAGCAGTTTCGGGGGATATGGCTACACCTTC.

The chain has TRBV9 and TRBJ2-2; 8 bases map to TRBD1. There are 17 residues in the CDR3. Unmatched junction bases numbered 6, after V lost 2 bases and J lost 0 bases. Looked up from germline, CDR1 is SGDLS and CDR2 is YYNGEE. CDR3 in amino acids: CASSVPAGGANTGELFF. CDR3 nucleotides: TGTGCCAGCAGCGTTCCAGCAGGGGGCGCGAACACCGGGGAGCTGTTTTTT.

This clone was seen just once. The V gene is TRBV11-2, the J gene TRBJ1-1; D perhaps matches TRBD1 (5 bases). Trimming removed 5 bases at V and 4 bases at J, with 14 bases between. The germline CDR1 and CDR2 sequences are SGHAT and FQNNGV. CDR3 length: 14 amino acids. The CDR3 DNA is TGTGCCAGCAGCCCCCCCTACGGGGGCACTGAAGCTTTCTTT. Its protein is CASSPPYGGTEAFF.

In its sample, this clone was seen a few times. The J gene is TRBJ1-1, the V gene TRBV11-2, with unresolved D. CDR3 length: 15 residues. V was pared by 0 bases and J by 2 bases, with 10 bases between. Per the germline V gene, CDR1 is SGHAT and CDR2 is FQNNGV. The CDR3 region is CASSLDRTFNTEAFF. The DNA for the CDR3 is TGTGCCAGCAGCTTAGATCGTACATTTAACACTGAAGCTTTCTTT.

A remark on this clone: Different DNA sequences within this sample yield the same CDR3. The V call is TRBV5-1, the J call TRBJ1-5; no clear D gene. The CDR3 extends over 13 amino acids. Per the germline V gene, CDR1 is SGHRS and CDR2 is YFSETQ. Trimming left V 0 bases short and J 5 bases short, with 6 bases between. CDR3 region: CASSLAVDQPQHF. The CDR3 nucleotides read TGCGCCAGCAGCTTGGCGGTGGATCAGCCCCAGCATTTT.

A few counts support this clone. V gene TRBV9 combines with J gene TRBJ1-5, with D possibly being TRBD1 (5 bases). V shed 4 bases and J shed 3 bases, with 14 bases lying between them. CDR1 and CDR2 from the germline V gene are SGDLS and YYNGEE. The CDR3 is 15 amino acids. The CDR3 region is CASSPDRMDNQPQHF. Here the CDR3 DNA reads TGTGCCAGCAGCCCCGACAGAATGGACAATCAGCCCCAGCATTTT. Full variable domain (rest looked up from reference TRBV9 and TRBJ1-5): DSGVTQTPKHLITATGQRVTLRCSPRSGDLSVYWYQQSLDQGLQFLIQYYNGEERAKGNILERFSAQQFPDLHSELNLSSLELGDSALYFCASSPDRMDNQPQHFGDGTRLSIL.

The genes are TRBV5-4 and TRBJ2-1; weak D call: TRBD2 (7 bases). Per germline, CDR1 SGHNT and CDR2 YYREEE (reference sequence). The CDR3 totals 14 residues. V was shortened by 2 bases and J by 2 bases, with 8 bases between the two germline ends. The CDR3 DNA reads TGTGCCAGCAGCTTCGGGGGGCCCTACAATGAGCAGTTCTTC. Translating gives CASSFGGPYNEQFF.

The chain employs TRBV5-5 and TRBJ1-5; D perhaps matches TRBD1 (6 bases). The germline CDR1 and CDR2 sequences are SGHKS and YYEKEE (reference sequence). The CDR3 is 14 residues long. The ends were cut back, 0 bases at V and 6 bases at J, with 10 bases in the middle. This CDR3 reads CASSLAGEGQPQHF. DNA for the CDR3: TGTGCCAGCAGCTTGGCAGGGGAGGGTCAGCCCCAGCATTTT.

The genes are TRBV11-3 and TRBJ1-1, with D maybe TRBD1 (5 bases). V gave up 1 base and J gave up 4 bases, with 7 bases separating them. The germline gives CDR1 SGHNT, CDR2 YENEEA. The CDR3 covers 13 residues. The CDR3 spells CASSLVGVTEAFF. The DNA of the CDR3 is TGTGCCAGCAGCTTAGTAGGGGTCACTGAAGCTTTCTTT.

The chain joins TRBV5-4 to TRBJ2-5, with D tentatively TRBD2 (5 bases). The CDR3 loop spans 16 amino acids. The germline V gene has CDR1 SGHNT and CDR2 YYREEE (reference sequence). The V end lost 4 bases, the J end lost 2 bases, and 18 bases lay between the germline ends. The CDR3 DNA follows: TGTGCCAGCAGCACATCGGTTGGGGAGAGTCAAGAGACCCAGTACTTC. Translated, it gives CASSTSVGESQETQYF.

This clone was seen only once. The CDR3 nucleotides read TGTGCCAGCAGCTTAGTCGCAGGGGACGAGCAGTACTTC. It specifies CASSLVAGDEQYF. V gene TRBV7-2 combines with J gene TRBJ2-7, with D possibly matching TRBD1 (6 bases). Germline lookup yields CDR1 SGHTA and CDR2 FQGNSA. The CDR3 is 13 residues long. Trimming removed 1 base at V and 5 bases at J, with 9 bases between.